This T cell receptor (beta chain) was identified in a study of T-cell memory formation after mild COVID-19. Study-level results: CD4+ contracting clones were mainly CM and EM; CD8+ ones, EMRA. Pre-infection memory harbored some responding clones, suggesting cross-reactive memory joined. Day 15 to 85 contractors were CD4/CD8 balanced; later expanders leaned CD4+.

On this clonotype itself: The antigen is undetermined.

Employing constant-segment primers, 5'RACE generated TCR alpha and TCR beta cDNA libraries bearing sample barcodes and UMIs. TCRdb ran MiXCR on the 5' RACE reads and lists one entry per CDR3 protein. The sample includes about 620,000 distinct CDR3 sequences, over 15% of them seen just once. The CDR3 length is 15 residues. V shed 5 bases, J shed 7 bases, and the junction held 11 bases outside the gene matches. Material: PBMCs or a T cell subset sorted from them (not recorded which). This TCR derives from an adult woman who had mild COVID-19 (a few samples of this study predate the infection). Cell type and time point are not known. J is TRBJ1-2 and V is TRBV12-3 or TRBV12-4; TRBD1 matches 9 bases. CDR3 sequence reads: CASSPTPGQGLGYTF. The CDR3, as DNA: TGTGCCAGCAGTCCAACTCCGGGACAGGGTCTTGGCTACACCTTC.